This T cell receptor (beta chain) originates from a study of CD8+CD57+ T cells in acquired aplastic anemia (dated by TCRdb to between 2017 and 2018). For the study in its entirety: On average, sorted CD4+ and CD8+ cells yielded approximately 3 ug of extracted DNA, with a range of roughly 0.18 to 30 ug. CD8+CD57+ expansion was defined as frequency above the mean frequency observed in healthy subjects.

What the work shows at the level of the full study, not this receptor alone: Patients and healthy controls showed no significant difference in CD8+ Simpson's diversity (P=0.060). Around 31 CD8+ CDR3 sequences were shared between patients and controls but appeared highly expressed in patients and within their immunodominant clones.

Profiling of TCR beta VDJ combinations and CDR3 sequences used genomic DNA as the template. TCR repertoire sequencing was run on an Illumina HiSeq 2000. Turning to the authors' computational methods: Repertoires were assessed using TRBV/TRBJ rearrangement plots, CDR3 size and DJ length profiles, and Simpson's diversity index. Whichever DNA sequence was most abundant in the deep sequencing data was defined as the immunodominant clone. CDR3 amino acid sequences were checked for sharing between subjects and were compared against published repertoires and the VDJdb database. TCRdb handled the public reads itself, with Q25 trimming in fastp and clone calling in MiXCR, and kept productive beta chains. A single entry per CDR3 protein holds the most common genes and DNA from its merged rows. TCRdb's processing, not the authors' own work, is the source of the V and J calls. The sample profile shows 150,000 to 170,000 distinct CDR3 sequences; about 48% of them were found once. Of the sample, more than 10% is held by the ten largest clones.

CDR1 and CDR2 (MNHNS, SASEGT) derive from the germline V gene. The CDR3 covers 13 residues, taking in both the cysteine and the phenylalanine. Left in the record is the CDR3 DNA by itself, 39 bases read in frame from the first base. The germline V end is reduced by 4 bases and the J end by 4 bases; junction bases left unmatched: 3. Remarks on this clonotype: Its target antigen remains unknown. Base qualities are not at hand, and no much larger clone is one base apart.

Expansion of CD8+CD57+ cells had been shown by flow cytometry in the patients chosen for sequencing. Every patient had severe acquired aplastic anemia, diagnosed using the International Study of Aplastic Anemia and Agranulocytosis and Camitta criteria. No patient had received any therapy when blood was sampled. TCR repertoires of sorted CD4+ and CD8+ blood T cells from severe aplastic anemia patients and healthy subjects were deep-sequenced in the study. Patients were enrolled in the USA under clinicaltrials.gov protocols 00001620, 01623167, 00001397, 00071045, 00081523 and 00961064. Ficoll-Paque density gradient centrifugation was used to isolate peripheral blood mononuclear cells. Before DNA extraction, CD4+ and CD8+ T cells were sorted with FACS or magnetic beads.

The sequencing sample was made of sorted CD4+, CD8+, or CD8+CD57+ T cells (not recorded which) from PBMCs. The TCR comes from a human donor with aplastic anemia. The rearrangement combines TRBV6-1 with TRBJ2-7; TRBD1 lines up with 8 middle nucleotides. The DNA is TGTGCCAGCAGTGGACAGGGGCTGTACGAGCAGTACTTC. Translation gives CASSGQGLYEQYF.